The TCR beta chain described here comes from a study of blood T cell repertoires in COVID-19 (TCRdb year 2020). Background for the entire study: Samples covering the acute and convalescent phases of COVID-19 were provided by collaborators in the United States, Italy and Spain. The material from the prospective study consisted of cDNA or gDNA derived from T cells, B-cell-depleted T cells, or PBMCs. Deeply sampled blood TCRbeta repertoires from subjects exposed to, actively infected with, or recovered from COVID-19 were included in the dataset. The repertoires were released in a freely available public database intended as a resource for research on the immune response to SARS-CoV-2. The samples were drawn from two sources: the first 160 participants of the ongoing ImmuneRACE study, and approximately 1,300 subjects contributed by 6 global collaborators. The sample metadata nearly always contained a de-identified subject ID, COVID-19 status, age in years and sex. Where available, HLA class I and class II types were obtained from metadata supplied by the sample provider rather than from assay-based typing.

The germline V gene specifies SGHAT as CDR1 and FQNNGV as CDR2. Measured from the cysteine to the phenylalanine, the CDR3 is 15 residues long. Only CDR3 DNA is held: 45 bases, read in frame from base 1. Trimming takes 7 bases from V and 5 bases from J, and the germline ends sit 20 bases apart. The immunoSEQ Assay, a bias-controlled multiplex PCR, was used to amplify TCRbeta CDR3 regions from genomic DNA. Processing in the source paper ran as follows. The number of nucleated cells in each sample was estimated by amplification of reference gene primers within the assay. To quantify the absolute abundance of each unique TCRbeta CDR3 rearrangement, sequence reads were collapsed and filtered. For each sample, productive Simpson clonality was calculated as the square root of Simpson's diversity index across productive rearrangements. Imported from immuneACCESS, the table was reduced by TCRdb to in-frame sequences with V and J called. These copies leave out some clones; in studies compared against another copy, an unresolved V gene accounts for under half, and the cause of the remainder is not known. V and J calls and clone size follow that table, whereas D and trimming were derived from the DNA. This sample holds 250,000 to 350,000 clones; 70% to 90% were observed only once. The ten largest clones take up more than 7.5% of the sample.

Summary of the overall study and its limitations: The amount of clinical and demographic metadata varied by source and participant and was provided uncurated.

Notes on this clone: Its antigen remains undetermined. No per-base quality is available; no much larger clone lies one base away.

The collaborating institutions used their own protocols to collect whole blood in K2EDTA tubes. For TCRbeta analysis, collaborator samples were shipped as frozen whole blood, as isolated PBMCs, or as DNA extracted from either sample type. The clonotype originates from a man younger than 30 with active or convalescent COVID-19. The rearranged chain carries TRBV11-2 and TRBJ1-1; the D gene is perhaps TRBD1, from 6 matching bases. The sequencing input was peripheral blood. The CDR3 region: CASIKNPGVGTEAFF. The nucleotide sequence is given as TGTGCCAGCATCAAGAACCCAGGGGTAGGAACTGAAGCTTTCTTT.